These T cell receptor beta chains were read from a single sample in a study of OX40 agonist ivuxolimab in advanced cancers. Clones were read by immunoSEQ multiplex PCR, and TCRdb kept only the in-frame ones, dropping some. The sample consists of more than 10,000 clones, approximately 72% of them appearing once. The input for sequencing was CD4+ or CD8+ T cells sorted from blood, taken in a trial of the OX40 agonist ivuxolimab. The receptors shown here come from an adult with an advanced solid tumor such as melanoma, head and neck, liver or kidney cancer. Each CDR3 is given with its conserved first and last residue. The order of the fields is D gene, clone size, J gene, V gene, CDR3 DNA, CDR3 protein. The D gene is left open where the match is weak. Clone size is not always given. Where it is, it says once, few, many or a class for expanded clones.

>TRBD2|NA|TRBJ2-7|TRBV27
TGTGCCAGCAGTTTAGGGGCTAGCGGGAGGTTCTACGAGCAGTACTTC
CASSLGASGRFYEQYF
>TRBD1|NA|TRBJ1-1|TRBV11-3
TGTGCCAGCAGCTTAGACCTCAGGGGGCCCGCTGAAGCTTTCTTT
CASSLDLRGPAEAFF
>NA|NA|TRBJ2-7|TRBV2
TGTGCCAGCACCACTACCTACGAGCAGTACTTC
CASTTTYEQYF
>NA|NA|TRBJ1-6|TRBV4-1
TGCGCCAGCAGCGACGGGAGCTCCTATAATTCACCCCTCCACTTT
CASSDGSSYNSPLHF
>TRBD1|NA|TRBJ1-1|TRBV30
TGTGCCTGGAGCACAGGGGCGGACACTGAAGCTTTCTTT
CAWSTGADTEAFF
>NA|NA|TRBJ2-7|TRBV27
TGTGCCAGCAGTTTATCGTTCCTATTCGAGCAGTACTTC
CASSLSFLFEQYF
>NA|few|TRBJ2-5|TRBV9
TGTGCCAGCACGTTAGAACCGGGGCCCCAAGAGACCCAGTACTTC
CASTLEPGPQETQYF
>NA|NA|TRBJ2-7|TRBV27
TGTGCCAGCAGTTTATCAGCTGTCTCCTACGAGCAGTACTTC
CASSLSAVSYEQYF
>NA|NA|TRBJ1-5|TRBV15
TGTGCCACCAGCAGCGAGGACAGTCAGGATCAGCCCCAGCATTTT
CATSSEDSQDQPQHF
>TRBD1|NA|TRBJ2-2|TRBV7-3
TGTGCCAGCAGCTCGGGACAGTACACCGGGGAGCTGTTTTTT
CASSSGQYTGELFF
>NA|NA|TRBJ2-6|TRBV11-3
TGTGCCAGCACCCCTGGGGCCAACGTCCTGACTTTC
CASTPGANVLTF
>NA|NA|TRBJ1-1|TRBV11-2
TGTGCCAGCAGCTTAGAATCGGCGCGGTACACTGAAGCTTTCTTT
CASSLESARYTEAFF
>TRBD2|NA|TRBJ2-1|TRBV27
TGTGCCAGCAGTTTATCTGGGACTAGCGGGATGCAGTTCTTC
CASSLSGTSGMQFF
>NA|few|TRBJ1-3|TRBV7-9
TGTGCCAGCAGCTTAGGGGGGGGGAGCTCTGGAAACACCATATATTTT
CASSLGGGSSGNTIYF